This T cell receptor (beta chain) was recorded in a study of response to subunit inactivated influenza vaccine. Broader study findings: The authors suggested that few new T cells are recruited per seasonal influenza vaccination.

Each CDR3 protein is one row after TCRdb ran MiXCR on the RT-PCR reads. Of about 500,000 distinct CDR3 sequences listed, about an eighth were seen once; the top ten hold about an eighth. This CDR3 has 13 residues. The germline V gene has CDR1 DFQATT and CDR2 SNEGSKA (reference sequence). V lost 4 bases, J lost 2 bases, and 10 bases lay in between. This clonotype appeared a few times. The antigen is undetermined. The source of this sequence is a man over 45 who received an inactivated influenza vaccine. The V call is TRBV20-1, the J call TRBJ2-3; D call uncertain. The sample was PBMCs from blood, taken 40 to 50 days after vaccination. In nucleotides, the CDR3 is TGCAGTGCTATCCCTCAAAACACAGATACGCAGTATTTT. Encoded protein: CSAIPQNTDTQYF.